The 27 T cell receptor beta chains below come from one sample, sequenced in a study of shared clonotypes between healthy human individuals. Sequencing was performed with immunoSEQ multiplex PCR; in TCRdb, only in-frame clones are kept and a portion is missing. The sample lists 2 million to 3 million clones, 80% to 95% occurring once. Sequencing was done on a sample of naive CD4+ T cells from PBMCs. The sample's subset: CD45RA+ positively selected. These receptors originate from a young man in good health. Some clones in this sample may be carry-over from other donors' samples.

This chain links TRBV6-5 with TRBJ1-1; TRBD1 might be the D (6 bases). The germline V and J ends were trimmed by 11 bases and 1 base, with 14 bases remaining between them. This CDR3 contains 13 residues. Germline CDR1 and CDR2: MNHEY and SVGAGI. The CDR3 nucleotides are TGTGCCCTGGAGGGGGGGGCGAACACTGAAGCTTTCTTT. Residues: CALEGGANTEAFF.

The chain couples TRBV4-1 to TRBJ2-5; perhaps TRBD2 as D (6 bases). The CDR3 has 15 amino acids. The V gene lost 2 bases and the J gene lost 2 bases, with 12 bases spanning the gap. Germline loops: CDR1 MGHRA, CDR2 YSYEKL. DNA of the CDR3: TGCGCCAGCAGCCAACCGGGTGGGGGGCAAGAGACCCAGTACTTC. The encoded protein is CASSQPGGGQETQYF.

This clone was seen just once. This rearrangement joins TRBV28 to TRBJ2-5, with a tentative D call TRBD1 (5 bases). V lost 8 bases, J lost 6 bases, and 19 bases lay in between. Germline CDR1 and CDR2: MDHEN and SYDVKM. The CDR3 has 14 amino acids. CDR3 nucleotides: TGTGCCAGCGCTCTTGGGGCTGCTTTTCAGACCCAGTACTTC. Translating gives CASALGAAFQTQYF.

The chain has TRBV4-2 and TRBJ1-5; D is ambiguous. The CDR3 runs to 16 residues. V was shortened by 5 bases and J by 3 bases, with 17 bases between the two germline ends. Germline V CDR1 and CDR2: LGHNA, YNFKEQ. CDR3 coding DNA: TGTGCCAGCAGCGCCATCCAAGCCGGGAACAATCAGCCCCAGCATTTT. It yields the protein CASSAIQAGNNQPQHF.

The chain carries TRBV5-1 and TRBJ2-1; 11 bases line up with TRBD1. The CDR3 consists of 14 residues. Losses at the gene ends were 4 bases for V and 7 bases for J; bases not matched to a gene: 4. Germline values: CDR1 SGHRS, CDR2 YFSETQ. CDR3 sequence: CASSVGQGGNEQFF. The CDR3 nucleotides read TGCGCCAGCAGCGTGGGACAGGGGGGTAATGAGCAGTTCTTC.

The chain combines TRBV28 with TRBJ2-7; D assignment may be TRBD1 or TRBD2 (5 bases each). Germline V lookup: CDR1 MDHEN, CDR2 SYDVKM. The CDR3 length is 12 residues. Deletions cut 3 bases from V and 9 bases from J, with 12 bases between. DNA of the CDR3: TGTGCCAGCAGTTTGGGCCCGGGGCCGCAGTACTTC. It yields the protein CASSLGPGPQYF.

This clone was detected only once. The chain combines TRBV5-1 with TRBJ1-1; D gene unclear. The CDR3 totals 13 residues. Trimming left V 0 bases short and J 4 bases short, with 7 bases between. Germline CDR1 and CDR2: SGHRS and YFSETQ. This CDR3 is CASSLGASTEAFF. The CDR3 bases are TGCGCCAGCAGCTTGGGGGCTAGCACTGAAGCTTTCTTT.

The chain employs TRBV19 and TRBJ2-3; D tentatively reads TRBD1 or TRBD2 (5 bases each). V was clipped by 4 bases and J by 5 bases, with 13 bases between them. The CDR3 is made up of 14 amino acids. Germline-derived CDR1 and CDR2 are LNHDA and SQIVND (reference sequence). CDR3 DNA: TGTGCCAGTAGTAAGAACACGGGGCTAGATACGCAGTATTTT. It codes for CASSKNTGLDTQYF. The full variable domain, rest sourced from reference TRBV19 and TRBJ2-3, is DGGITQSPKYLFRKEGQNVTLSCEQNLNHDAMYWYRQDPGQGLRLIYYSQIVNDFQKGDIAEGYSVSREKKESFPLTVTSAQKNPTAFYLCASSKNTGLDTQYFGPGTRLTVL.

The chain is built from TRBV19 and TRBJ2-2; D uncertain. V lost 9 bases, J lost 0 bases, and 14 bases lay in between. The germline V gene encodes CDR1 LNHDA and CDR2 SQIVND (reference sequence). The CDR3 totals 15 residues. CDR3 residues: CASQLGAANTGELFF. The DNA of the CDR3 is TGTGCCAGCCAGTTGGGTGCTGCGAACACCGGGGAGCTGTTTTTT.

The chain is built from TRBV5-1 and TRBJ2-7, with D hard to call. In germline, CDR1 is SGHRS, CDR2 YFSETQ. Trimming cost V 2 bases and J 2 bases, with 8 bases left between them. This CDR3 has 13 residues. The CDR3 here is CASSFDFAYEQYF. In DNA form, the CDR3 reads TGCGCCAGCAGCTTCGACTTCGCCTACGAGCAGTACTTC.

In this sample, this clone turned up once. This sequence joins TRBV15 and TRBJ2-5; 7 bases agree with TRBD1. This CDR3 has 15 residues. Germline values: CDR1 LNHNV, CDR2 YYDKDF (reference sequence). The V segment lost 3 bases and the J segment 1 base; nucleotides outside the gene matches: 5. Here the CDR3 DNA reads TGTGCCACCAGCAGGATGACAGGGTCCCAAGAGACCCAGTACTTC. Translating it yields CATSRMTGSQETQYF.

This chain uses TRBV30 with TRBJ2-5, with 11 bases aligning to TRBD2. This CDR3 has 13 residues. CDR1 and CDR2 (germline): GTSNPN, SVGIG (reference sequence). After removal of 4 bases from V and 3 bases from J, the junction contained 1 base not matched to a gene. The CDR3 DNA sequence: TGTGCCTGGACGGGACTAGCGGAAGAGACCCAGTACTTC. Protein product: CAWTGLAEETQYF.

This CDR3 is CASSKQKTSGSYEQYF. The DNA for the CDR3 is TGTGCCAGCAGTAAACAAAAGACTAGCGGCTCCTACGAGCAGTACTTC. The chain couples TRBV27 to TRBJ2-7; 9 nucleotides line up with TRBD2. The CDR3 is 16 residues long. V shed 5 bases and J 0 bases; nucleotides not matched to a gene: 8. Per the germline V gene, CDR1 is MNHEY and CDR2 is SMNVEV (reference sequence).

The J gene is TRBJ2-2, the V gene TRBV6-1, with a weak D call TRBD1 (6 bases). V was cut by 5 bases and J by 9 bases, with 19 bases left in between. CDR3 length: 15 residues. CDR1 and CDR2 from the germline V gene are MNHNS and SASEGT. The CDR3 sequence: CASSPPGDLFRELFF. The CDR3 coding sequence is TGTGCCAGCAGTCCTCCAGGGGACCTCTTCAGGGAGCTGTTTTTT.

The rearrangement links TRBV4-1 to TRBJ2-7, with 10 bases matching TRBD2. V was clipped by 2 bases and J by 6 bases; unmatched bases: 16. Germline V gene sequence: CDR1 MGHRA, CDR2 YSYEKL. This CDR3 is built from 18 residues. Written as DNA, the CDR3 is TGCGCCAGCAGCCAAAAGACAGGGCGAGCGGGAGGGGGGGGCGAGCAGTACTTC. Encoded protein: CASSQKTGRAGGGGEQYF.

In nucleotides, the CDR3 is TGTGCCAGCAGCCTTGTACAGGGATCAAATGAAAAACTGTTTTTT. Translated: CASSLVQGSNEKLFF. The V gene is TRBV14, the J gene TRBJ1-4, with D tentatively TRBD1 (6 bases). The germline CDR1 and CDR2 sequences are SGHDN and FVKESK. Trimming took 4 bases from V and 5 from J, leaving 14 bases between them. This CDR3 is built from 15 residues.

This clone was recorded only once. This sequence joins TRBV7-2 and TRBJ1-1, with unresolved D. Germline V lookup: CDR1 SGHTA, CDR2 FQGNSA. This CDR3 is 13 amino acids long. Trimming shortened V by 2 bases and J by 6 bases, and 10 bases separated the two germline ends. The CDR3 is CASSLNGAPEAFF. CDR3 nucleotide sequence: TGTGCCAGCAGCTTAAACGGTGCGCCTGAAGCTTTCTTT. The full variable domain, completed using reference TRBV7-2 and TRBJ1-1, is GAGVSQSPSNKVTEKGKDVELRCDPISGHTALYWYRQSLGQGLEFLIYFQGNSAPDKSGLPSDRFSAERTGGSVSTLTIQRTQQEDSAVYLCASSLNGAPEAFFGQGTRLTVV.

On this clone itself: Within the sample, other DNA sequences also encode this same CDR3. The V call is TRBV5-6, the J call TRBJ2-6, with TRBD1 as a possible D gene (6 bases). The V end lost 4 bases, the J end lost 4 bases, and 12 bases lay between the germline ends. The CDR3 loop spans 15 amino acids. The V gene's germline CDR1 is SGHDT and CDR2 YYEEEE. The chain's CDR3 is CASSLQGSGANVLTF. The CDR3 nucleotides are TGTGCCAGCAGCCTACAGGGTTCCGGGGCCAACGTCCTGACTTTC. Full variable domain (remainder filled in from reference TRBV5-6 and TRBJ2-6): DAGVTQSPTHLIKTRGQQVTLRCSPKSGHDTVSWYQQALGQGPQFIFQYYEEEERQRGNFPDRFSGHQFPNYSSELNVNALLLGDSALYLCASSLQGSGANVLTFGAGSRLTVL.

The chain has TRBV14 and TRBJ2-1; D might be TRBD2 (6 bases). Trimming removed 0 bases from V and 4 bases from J, with 22 bases in between. The CDR3 covers 19 residues. Germline assignment: CDR1 SGHDN and CDR2 FVKESK. CDR3 protein: CASSQDLIGSGQFYNEQFF. CDR3 DNA: TGTGCCAGCAGCCAAGATTTGATCGGTAGCGGCCAATTTTACAATGAGCAGTTCTTC.

This rearrangement joins TRBV6-5 to TRBJ1-4; unclear D gene. V shed 5 bases and J shed 5 bases, with 12 bases lying between them. Germline V gene data show CDR1 as MNHEY and CDR2 as SVGAGI. The CDR3 spans 14 residues. Here the CDR3 DNA reads TGTGCCAGCAGTATTCAGGAGGGCAATGAAAAACTGTTTTTT. This codes for CASSIQEGNEKLFF.

This sequence joins TRBV19 and TRBJ1-5; D is unclear. Trimming left V 3 bases short and J 5 bases short, with 14 bases between. This CDR3 spans 15 amino acids. The V gene's germline CDR1 is LNHDA and CDR2 SQIVND (reference sequence). In nucleotides, the CDR3 is TGTGCCAGTAGTATTTGGGGAAACTTTGATCAGCCCCAGCATTTT. Residues: CASSIWGNFDQPQHF.

In the case of this clone: This CDR3 is also generated by other DNA sequences in the sample. J is TRBJ1-2 and V is TRBV5-6; a possible D gene is TRBD1 (5 bases). Trimming removed 1 base from V and 4 bases from J, with 11 bases in between. Germline V gene data show CDR1 as SGHDT and CDR2 as YYEEEE. The CDR3 is 14 amino acids. The DNA for the CDR3 is TGTGCCAGCAGCTTGAGGGGCGAGGGCTATGGCTACACCTTC. It encodes CASSLRGEGYGYTF.

V usage is TRBV28 and J usage is TRBJ1-2, with 9 bases matching TRBD1. V lost 3 bases and J lost 6; bases outside the gene matches: 5. The germline V gene has CDR1 MDHEN and CDR2 SYDVKM. This CDR3 has 14 amino acids. The CDR3 coding sequence is TGTGCCAGCAGTTTCTCGGACAGGGGAGATGGCTACACCTTC. Amino acid sequence: CASSFSDRGDGYTF.

In DNA, the CDR3 is TGTGCCAGCAGCTTGGCCCCGGGTAACTATGGCTACACCTTC. This gives the protein CASSLAPGNYGYTF. This chain uses TRBV5-8 with TRBJ1-2; D remains ambiguous. This CDR3 is built from 14 residues. Trimming removed 0 bases from V and 1 base from J, with 7 bases in between. Germline CDR1 reads SGHTS; CDR2 reads YDEGEE.

This chain uses TRBV27 with TRBJ1-2; D may be TRBD1 (5 bases). Trimming removed 10 bases from V and 2 bases from J, with 14 bases in between. Germline CDR1 reads MNHEY; CDR2 reads SMNVEV (reference sequence). The CDR3 is 13 residues long. The CDR3 bases are TGTGCCACCCGCCGGGACGCCAACTATGGCTACACCTTC. Translated, it gives CATRRDANYGYTF.

This chain joins TRBV28 and TRBJ2-3; TRBD2 aligns across 9 bases. V dropped 3 bases and J dropped 11; count of bases not matched to a gene: 9. The CDR3 is made up of 14 amino acids. CDR1 is MDHEN and CDR2 is SYDVKM in the germline V gene. The DNA for the CDR3 is TGTGCCAGCAGTTTGGCTAGCGGGAACCACAGGCAGTATTTT. Its protein is CASSLASGNHRQYF.

The V gene is TRBV2, the J gene TRBJ2-4; D not resolved. Germline V gene lookup returns CDR1 SNHLY and CDR2 FYNNEI. This CDR3 has 15 residues. The germline V and J ends were trimmed by 4 bases and 5 bases, with 15 bases remaining between them. CDR3 coding DNA: TGTGCCAGCAGTGGCCAAGGGTGGTTCCAAAACATTCAGTACTTC. Its protein product is CASSGQGWFQNIQYF. Complete variable domain (other parts from reference TRBV2 and TRBJ2-4): EPEVTQTPSHQVTQMGQEVILRCVPISNHLYFYWYRQILGQKVEFLVSFYNNEISEKSEIFDDQFSVERPDGSNFTLKIRSTKLEDSAMYFCASSGQGWFQNIQYFGAGTRLSVL.